This T cell receptor beta chain was captured in a study of T cell responses to AZD1222 COVID-19 vaccine. Regarding the study as a whole: Donors were chiefly white British, with a greater number of females, and clonal diversity was perhaps underestimated.

The CDR3 is 14 amino acids. CDR1 and CDR2 from the germline V gene are LNHDA and SQIVND (reference sequence). V dropped 4 bases and J dropped 2 bases, with 11 bases sitting between them. For this clone: Its target is not known.

Assay: immunoSEQ multiplex PCR; the TCRdb copy retains only in-frame clones and omits some. The sample has under 200,000 clones, roughly 94% seen once. Material: peripheral blood, obtained on day 0 of AZD1222 vaccination. The J gene is TRBJ1-2, the V gene TRBV19; possibly TRBD1 for D (5 bases). The TCR comes from an adult in good health. As DNA, the CDR3 is TGTGCCAGTAGTAGGGCAGGACAAAACTATGGCTACACCTTC. Translation: CASSRAGQNYGYTF.